This TCR beta chain was found in a study of blood T cell repertoires in COVID-19. Overall study context: Samples representing acute and convalescent COVID-19 were sourced from the United States, Italy and Spain. In each case, the material was cDNA or gDNA derived from T cells, B-cell-depleted T cells, or PBMCs.

Germline V gene data show CDR1 as SEHNR and CDR2 as FQNEAQ (reference sequence). V lost 7 bases to trimming and J lost 4 bases, with 17 bases between them. The CDR3 is 14 amino acids. Sequenced by immunoSEQ multiplex PCR; TCRdb stores in-frame clones only, minus some. The table records about 260,000 clones, approximately 81% of them present only once. The clonotype was recovered from a man in his 60s with acute or convalescent COVID-19. Sequencing was carried out using peripheral blood. The rearrangement uses TRBV7-9 and TRBJ2-7; D not certain. The CDR3 spells CASTYGTGRYEQYF. CDR3 sequence (DNA): TGTGCCAGCACCTATGGTACGGGTCGGTACGAGCAGTACTTC.